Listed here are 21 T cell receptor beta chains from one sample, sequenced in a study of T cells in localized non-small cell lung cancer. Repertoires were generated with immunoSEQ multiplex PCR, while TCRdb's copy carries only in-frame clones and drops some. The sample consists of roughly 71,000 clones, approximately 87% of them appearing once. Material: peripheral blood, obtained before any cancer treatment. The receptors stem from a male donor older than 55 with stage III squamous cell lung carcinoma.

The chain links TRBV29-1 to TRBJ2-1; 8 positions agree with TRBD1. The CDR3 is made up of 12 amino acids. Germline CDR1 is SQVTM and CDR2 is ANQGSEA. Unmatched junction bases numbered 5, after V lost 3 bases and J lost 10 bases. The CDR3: CSVDRTGSEQFF. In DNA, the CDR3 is TGCAGCGTTGATAGGACAGGGTCCGAGCAGTTCTTC.

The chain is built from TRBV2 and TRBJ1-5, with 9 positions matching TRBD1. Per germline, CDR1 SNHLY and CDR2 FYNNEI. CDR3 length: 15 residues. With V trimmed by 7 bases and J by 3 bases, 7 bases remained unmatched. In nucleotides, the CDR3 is TGTGCCAGCAATTGGGGGGACAGGGACAATCAGCCCCAGCATTTT. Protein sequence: CASNWGDRDNQPQHF. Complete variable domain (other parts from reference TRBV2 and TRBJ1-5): EPEVTQTPSHQVTQMGQEVILRCVPISNHLYFYWYRQILGQKVEFLVSFYNNEISEKSEIFDDQFSVERPDGSNFTLKIRSTKLEDSAMYFCASNWGDRDNQPQHFGDGTRLSIL.

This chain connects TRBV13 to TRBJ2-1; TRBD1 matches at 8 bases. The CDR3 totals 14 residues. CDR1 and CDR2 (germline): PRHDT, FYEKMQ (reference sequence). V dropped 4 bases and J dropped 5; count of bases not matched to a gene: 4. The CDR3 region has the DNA TGTGCCAGCAGCTCCAGGGGGCCTAACAATGAGCAGTTCTTC. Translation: CASSSRGPNNEQFF.

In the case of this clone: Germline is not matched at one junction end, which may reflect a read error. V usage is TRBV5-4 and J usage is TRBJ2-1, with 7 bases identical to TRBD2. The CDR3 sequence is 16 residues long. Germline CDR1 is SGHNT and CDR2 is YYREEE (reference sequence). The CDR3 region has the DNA TGTGCTAGCAGCTCGATTGGGGGGGGTGCATACAATGAGCAGTTCTTC. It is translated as CASSSIGGGAYNEQFF.

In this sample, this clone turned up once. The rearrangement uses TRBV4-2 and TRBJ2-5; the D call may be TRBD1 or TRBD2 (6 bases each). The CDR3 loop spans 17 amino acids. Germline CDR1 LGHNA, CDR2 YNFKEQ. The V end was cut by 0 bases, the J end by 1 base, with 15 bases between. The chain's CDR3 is CASSQDGVGGSQETQYF. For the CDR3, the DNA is TGTGCCAGCAGCCAAGATGGTGTCGGGGGCTCCCAAGAGACCCAGTACTTC.

In nucleotides, the CDR3 is TGTGCCAGCCATCTACAGCGGGGTGCCATCTACGAGCAGTACGTC. Translated: CASHLQRGAIYEQYV. This sequence joins TRBV21-1 and TRBJ2-7; the tabulated D call, TRBD2, remains unverified against the DNA. TRBV21-1 is a listed pseudogene. This CDR3 is 15 amino acids long.

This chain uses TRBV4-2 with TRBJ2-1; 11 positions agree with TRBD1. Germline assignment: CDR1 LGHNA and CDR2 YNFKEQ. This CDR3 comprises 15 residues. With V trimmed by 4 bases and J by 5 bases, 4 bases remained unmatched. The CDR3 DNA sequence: TGTGCCAGCAGCCTTCCGGGACAGGGGGACAATGAGCAGTTCTTC. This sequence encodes CASSLPGQGDNEQFF.

This CDR3 reads CASSLRGTGISNQPQHF. DNA of the CDR3: TGTGCCAGTAGTCTAAGGGGGACAGGGATTAGCAATCAGCCCCAGCATTTT. V and J are TRBV19 and TRBJ1-5; TRBD1 aligns across 9 bases. Trimming at V came to 5 bases and at J to 0 bases, leaving 8 bases not matched to a gene. The CDR3 covers 17 residues. Germline V gene sequence: CDR1 LNHDA, CDR2 SQIVND (reference sequence).

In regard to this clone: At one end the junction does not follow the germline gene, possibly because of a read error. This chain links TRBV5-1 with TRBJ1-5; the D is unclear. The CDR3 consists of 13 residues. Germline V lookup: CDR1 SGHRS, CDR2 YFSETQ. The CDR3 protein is CASSEQEYQLQHF. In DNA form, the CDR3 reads TGCGCCAGCAGCGAGCAGGAGTATCAGCTCCAGCATTTT.

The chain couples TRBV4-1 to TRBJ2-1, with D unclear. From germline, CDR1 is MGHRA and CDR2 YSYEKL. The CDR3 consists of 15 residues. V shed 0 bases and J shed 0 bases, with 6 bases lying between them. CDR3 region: CASSQEALSYNEQFF. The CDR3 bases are TGCGCCAGCAGCCAAGAGGCCCTCTCCTACAATGAGCAGTTCTTC.

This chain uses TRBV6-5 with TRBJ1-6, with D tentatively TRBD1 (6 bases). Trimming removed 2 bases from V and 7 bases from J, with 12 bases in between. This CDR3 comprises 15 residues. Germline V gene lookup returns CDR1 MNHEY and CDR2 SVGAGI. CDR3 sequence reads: CASSYQTGENSPLHF. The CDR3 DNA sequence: TGTGCCAGCAGTTACCAGACAGGAGAAAATTCACCCCTCCACTTT.

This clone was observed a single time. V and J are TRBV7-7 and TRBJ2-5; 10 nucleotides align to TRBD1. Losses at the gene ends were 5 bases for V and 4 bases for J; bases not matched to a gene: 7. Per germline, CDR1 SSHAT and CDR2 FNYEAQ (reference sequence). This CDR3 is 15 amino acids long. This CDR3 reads CASSLGTGARETQYF. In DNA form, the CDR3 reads TGTGCCAGCAGCCTAGGGACAGGGGCCCGAGAGACCCAGTACTTC.

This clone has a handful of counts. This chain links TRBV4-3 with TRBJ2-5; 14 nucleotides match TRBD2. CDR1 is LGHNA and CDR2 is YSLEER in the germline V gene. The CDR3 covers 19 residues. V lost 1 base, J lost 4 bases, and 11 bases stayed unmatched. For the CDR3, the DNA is TGCGCCAGCAGCCAAGCAGGAGAGGAAGGACTAGCGGGGGGAGAGACCCAGTACTTC. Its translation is CASSQAGEEGLAGGETQYF.

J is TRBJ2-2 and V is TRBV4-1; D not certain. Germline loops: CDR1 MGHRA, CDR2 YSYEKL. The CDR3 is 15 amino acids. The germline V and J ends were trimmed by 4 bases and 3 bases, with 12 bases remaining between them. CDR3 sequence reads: CASSPERRYTGELFF. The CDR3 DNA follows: TGCGCCAGCAGCCCAGAAAGGAGATACACCGGGGAGCTGTTTTTT.

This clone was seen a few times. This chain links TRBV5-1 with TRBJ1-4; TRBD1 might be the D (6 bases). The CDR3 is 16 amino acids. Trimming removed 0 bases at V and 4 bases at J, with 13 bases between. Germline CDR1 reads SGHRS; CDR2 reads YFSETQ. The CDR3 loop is CASSLGRGIGNEKLFF. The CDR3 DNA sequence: TGCGCCAGCAGCTTGGGGAGGGGGATCGGTAATGAAAAACTGTTTTTT.

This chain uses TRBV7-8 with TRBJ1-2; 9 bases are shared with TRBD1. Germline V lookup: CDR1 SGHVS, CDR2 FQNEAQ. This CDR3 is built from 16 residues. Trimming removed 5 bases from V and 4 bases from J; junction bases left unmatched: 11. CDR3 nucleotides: TGTGCCAGCAGCGCCACAGGGGGCCCGGCTAGCTATGGCTACACCTTC. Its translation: CASSATGGPASYGYTF.

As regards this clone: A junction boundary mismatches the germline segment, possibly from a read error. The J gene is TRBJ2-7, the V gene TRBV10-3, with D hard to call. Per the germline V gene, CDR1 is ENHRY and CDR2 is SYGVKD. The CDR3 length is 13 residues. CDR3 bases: TGTGCCAGCAGTTACCGGCGGACCTACGAGCAGTACTTC. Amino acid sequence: CASSYRRTYEQYF.

Here the CDR3 reads CASSLGGQNTDTQYF. DNA of the CDR3: TGCGCCAGCAGCTTGGGGGGACAGAACACAGATACGCAGTATTTT. The chain joins TRBV5-1 to TRBJ2-3; TRBD1 aligns across 7 bases. V was clipped by 0 bases and J by 2 bases; unmatched bases: 3. CDR3 size: 15 residues. Germline V gene lookup returns CDR1 SGHRS and CDR2 YFSETQ.

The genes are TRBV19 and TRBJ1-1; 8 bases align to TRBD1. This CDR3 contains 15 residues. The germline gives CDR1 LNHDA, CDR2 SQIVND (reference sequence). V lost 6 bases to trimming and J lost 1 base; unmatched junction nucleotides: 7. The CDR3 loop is CASRQGAAGNTEAFF. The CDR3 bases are TGTGCCAGTAGGCAGGGGGCGGCGGGGAACACTGAAGCTTTCTTT.

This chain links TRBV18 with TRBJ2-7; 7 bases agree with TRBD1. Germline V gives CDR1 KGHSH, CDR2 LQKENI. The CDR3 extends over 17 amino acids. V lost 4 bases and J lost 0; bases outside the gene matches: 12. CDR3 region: CASSLAYPGQISYEQYF. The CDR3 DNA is TGTGCCAGCTCACTCGCGTATCCGGGACAGATCTCCTACGAGCAGTACTTC.

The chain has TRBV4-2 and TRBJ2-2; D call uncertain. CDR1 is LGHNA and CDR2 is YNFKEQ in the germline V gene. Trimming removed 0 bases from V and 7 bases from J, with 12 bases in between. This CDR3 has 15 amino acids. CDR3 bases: TGTGCCAGCAGCCAAGAAGGTAACCTCCGCGGGGAGCTGTTTTTT. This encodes CASSQEGNLRGELFF.